This T cell receptor (beta chain) was sequenced during a study of shared clonotypes between healthy human individuals. This CDR3 region has 14 residues. V trimming: 2 bases; J trimming: 4 bases; junction bases outside the gene matches: 2. Germline CDR1 is SGHKS and CDR2 is YYEKEE (reference sequence). The table came from immunoSEQ multiplex PCR; TCRdb's copy has only in-frame clones and leaves some out. The sample records 980,000 or so clones, approximately 76% being singletons. This chain joins TRBV5-5 and TRBJ2-7; TRBD2 agrees at 11 bases. Material: memory CD4+ T cells sorted from blood. Subset indicated: CD45RA-negative fraction. The sequence derives from a man younger than 30 in good health. Here the CDR3 DNA reads TGTGCCAGCAGCTTCCGACTAGCGGGGTACGAGCAGTACTTC. This gives the protein CASSFRLAGYEQYF.